This TCR beta chain was documented in a study of tumor-infiltrating lymphocytes in primary liver carcinoma (dated by TCRdb to 2016 to 2017). For the study in its entirety: The five patients, three men and two women aged 30 to 69 years, had hepatocellular carcinoma (four) or combined HCC and intrahepatic cholangiocarcinoma (one). The five patients had tumors staged T1-T3 N0M0, with maximum diameters ranging from about 4 to 11 cm. Samples yielded roughly 3.65 to 7.5 million productive TCRbeta reads; read depth did not differ significantly between tissue types. The study combined TCRbeta repertoire sequencing, expression microarrays and whole-exome sequencing across five regions of each liver tumor, with adjacent normal tissue and blood. A total of roughly 35 specimens from 5 patients, comprising 25 or so tumor regions, 5 adjacent noncancerous liver tissues and 5 peripheral blood samples, were covered by TCRbeta repertoire sequencing. To link TCRbeta repertoire diversity with the local molecular phenotype, the roughly 27 tumor region samples were profiled using Agilent mRNA microarrays. Reproducibility between technical replicate repertoires was high, with correlation coefficients above 0.95 and mean shared-clone rates approximately 0.91.

Overall study outcomes, separate from this receptor: Only 4 to 6 patients were included in the study, and the authors note that the findings should be validated in a larger study. Only roughly 7-25% of top clones appeared in all five regions of a tumor, which suggests that tumor-infiltrating T cells are spatially heterogeneous. Bulk unsorted samples precluded comparing CD4+ and CD8+ T cell repertoires. Repertoire overlap was higher between tumor regions (mean about 36%) than tumor-adjacent (around 17%) or tumor-blood (14%) pairs, consistent with antigen-driven expansion. Only the TCR beta chain was sequenced, which likely underestimates true repertoire diversity because unpaired alpha chains were not captured. The top 250 clones made up a significantly larger repertoire fraction in tumors than in blood (p = 0.039).

The germline V and J ends show losses of 6 bases and 3 bases respectively, and no gene match explains 11 bases of the junction. The CDR1 and CDR2 encoded by the germline V gene are SGHNT and YENEEA. Taken from cysteine to phenylalanine, the CDR3 has 15 residues. Of the read, only the CDR3 DNA is kept; its 45 bases are in frame from base 1. This clonotype was detected once. What this receptor recognizes is not known. No much larger clonotype is one base removed from it; base qualities were not supplied. On its own, one read is weak support. Without any cell sorting, total RNA and DNA were extracted together from about 20-30 mg of bulk tissue using the AllPrep DNA/RNA mini kit. Between November 2015 and early 2016, about five patients in China with histopathologically diagnosed primary liver carcinoma had their tumors surgically resected. Chronic HBV infection was present in the patients, and the patients were treatment-naive at sampling. Five spatially separated regions were sampled from each tumor: the superior, inferior, left-lateral and right-lateral poles, plus the tumor centre. Histological examination found more than 85% viable tumor cells in every tumor sample. Fresh tumor and adjacent tissue pieces were bisected; one half was stored in RNAlater at -80°C, the other sent for histology.

Using a constant-region primer and ProtoScript II reverse transcriptase, TCRbeta-specific cDNA was reverse-transcribed from 500 ng total RNA. Construction of the TCRbeta libraries relied on three nested rounds of multiplex PCR, following a slightly modified ARM-PCR procedure. Multiplex TRBV1-TRBV30 forward primers and a Cbeta reverse primer were used in the first two PCR rounds, each of which was run for around 10 cycles. Sample barcodes and Illumina adapters were added in a final 25-cycle PCR using Deep VentR polymerase. Before sequencing, amplicons between 200 and 500 bp were purified from gel using a QIAquick gel extraction kit. TCRbeta amplicons were sequenced on an Illumina HiSeq 2500 with 250-bp paired-end reads. The study's own analysis went as follows. To recover full CDR3 sequences, reads were quality-trimmed using Trimmomatic v0.33 and paired reads were then merged using FLASH v1.2.11. MiGEC v1.2.1b assigned V, D and J germline segments to the rearranged TCRbeta sequences. Clonotype statistics and Shannon-Wiener diversity indices were calculated with VDJtools v1.0.0. Except for diversity analysis, only the 250 most abundant clonotypes of each sample were used in subsequent analyses to reduce sampling bias. The raw public reads went through TCRdb reprocessing: fastp at Q25, MiXCR clone calling, in-frame beta chains kept. Every distinct CDR3 protein forms one entry, paired with its most common genes and DNA. For this entry, the V and J calls and clone size follow TCRdb and not the study's own pipeline. A total of 95,000 to 100,000 distinct CDR3 sequences appear in this sample, approximately 70% of them only once. The biggest ten clones account for 10% to 15% of the sample.

Sequencing used liver tumor tissue from sampling region 2. What the cell subset or site label conveys for this sample: tumor region T2, inferior pole. This sequence uses TRBV11-3 and TRBJ2-7; TRBD1 lines up with 7 middle nucleotides. The origin of this receptor is a woman aged 55-70 years with primary liver carcinoma and hepatitis B virus infection. The DNA sequence is TGTGCCAGCAGTCCCGGGAAAGGGGGCGACTACGAGCAGTACTTC. This codes for CASSPGKGGDYEQYF. With all but the CDR3 taken from the reference TRBV11-3 and TRBJ2-7 genes, the full variable domain is: EAGVVQSPRYKIIEKKQPVAFWCNPISGHNTLYWYLQNLGQGPELLIRYENEEAVDDSQLPKDRFSAERLKGVDSTLKIQPAELGDSAVYLCASSPGKGGDYEQYFGPGTRLTVT.